A single sample gave rise to the 19 T cell receptor beta chains below, sequenced in a study of T cells in women clearing cervical HPV infection. Profiled with immunoSEQ multiplex PCR; TCRdb holds only in-frame clones, not every one. Its table lists some 30,000 clones. The sequenced material came from blood buffy coat. Source of these receptors: a woman aged 18 to 69 with a cervical HPV16 infection that either progressed to CIN3+ or cleared (not recorded which).

As concerns this clone: The CDR3 is cut off 3 residues early in the read; its end comes from the germline J gene. The V call is TRBV18, the J call TRBJ2-7; a weak D match, TRBD1 (5 bases). V gave up 3 bases and J gave up 3 bases, with 18 bases separating them. Germline V lookup: CDR1 KGHSH, CDR2 LQKENI. The CDR3 contains 16 residues. The DNA read from the CDR3 is TGTGCCAGCTCACCCTATGTGGATGGGGCCCACTACGAG. The encoded protein is CASSPYVDGAHYE. The full CDR3 sequence reads CASSPYVDGAHYEQYF.

This clone ranks as medium-sized in terms of frequency. Read data end 3 residues before the CDR3 end; the end is taken from the germline J gene. The chain is built from TRBV14 and TRBJ1-2; no reliable D call. CDR3 length: 15 residues. Per germline, CDR1 SGHDN and CDR2 FVKESK. The sequenced part of the CDR3 DNA is TGTGCCAGCAGCCAAGACAGTGCCAAAACGAGAGGC. Translated, it gives CASSQDSAKTRG. The entire CDR3 reads CASSQDSAKTRGYTF.

Points on this clone: The CDR3 extends 3 residues past the end of the read, so its final part is completed from the germline J gene. The rearrangement uses TRBV11-2 and TRBJ2-7; no definite D call. Germline V gene data show CDR1 as SGHAT and CDR2 as FQNNGV. The CDR3 has 13 residues. V lost 5 bases and J lost 0, with 8 bases in between. The CDR3 is CASSPTTSYEQYF. The CDR3 DNA, read in part, is TGTGCCAGCAGCCCTACTACCTCCTACGAG.

Concerning this clone itself: The read falls 3 residues short of the CDR3 end, and the missing part is taken from the germline J gene. The chain is built from TRBV5-1 and TRBJ1-1; possible D gene TRBD1, 6 bases. V lost 4 bases, J lost 3 bases, and 22 bases lay in between. Looked up from germline, CDR1 is SGHRS and CDR2 is YFSETQ. CDR3 size: 17 residues. The CDR3: CASSPGFSGGGYTEAFF. The sequenced CDR3 bases are TGCGCCAGCAGCCCCGGATTTTCGGGGGGCGGGTACACTGAA.

Remarks on this clone: The CDR3 goes on 3 residues after the read ends, and that part is filled in from the germline J gene. The chain links TRBV5-1 to TRBJ1-2; D is possibly TRBD1 (6 bases). Germline V CDR1 and CDR2: SGHRS, YFSETQ. The length of the CDR3 is 14 residues. The DNA read from the CDR3 is TGCGCCAGCAGGTCGGGGGGCCCGGGAGAGACC. It specifies CASRSGGPGET. The entire CDR3 sequence reads CASRSGGPGETYTF.

Turning to this clone: The observed sequence ends 3 residues before the CDR3 terminus, with the missing tail filled in from the germline J gene. This sequence joins TRBV12-3 or TRBV12-4 and TRBJ2-2; 10 bases are a match to TRBD1. The CDR3 runs to 16 residues. J gave up 7 bases and V 4 bases, and 9 bases lay outside the gene matches. CDR3 DNA (partial): TGTGCCAGCAGTTCCGGGACAGGGGACTATTACGGGGAG. Its translation is CASSSGTGDYYGE. The full-length CDR3 reads as CASSSGTGDYYGELFF.

A remark on this clone: The read terminates 3 residues ahead of where the CDR3 ends, so the germline J gene completes it. This rearrangement joins TRBV5-6 to TRBJ2-2, with unresolved D. CDR1 is SGHDT, CDR2 YYEEEE, per germline. The CDR3 covers 13 residues. The V gene lost 0 bases and the J gene lost 5 bases, with 5 bases spanning the gap. CDR3 DNA, as far as it was read: TGTGCCAGCAGCTTGGCAGGAACCGGGGAG. Protein product: CASSLAGTGE. The entire CDR3 sequence reads CASSLAGTGELFF.

About this clone itself: The read ends 3 residues before the CDR3 terminus; that terminus is restored from the germline J gene. V gene TRBV19 combines with J gene TRBJ1-2; 7 bases are shared with TRBD1. V trimming: 1 base; J trimming: 7 bases; junction bases outside the gene matches: 3. The CDR3 length is 13 residues. Germline CDR1 LNHDA, CDR2 SQIVND (reference sequence). CDR3: CASSIGDRSGYTF. Partial CDR3 DNA: TGTGCCAGTAGTATAGGGGACAGAAGTGGC.

About this clone itself: The CDR3 goes on 3 residues after the read ends, and that part is filled in from the germline J gene. V and J are TRBV9 and TRBJ2-7; possibly TRBD1 for D (5 bases). The V end was cut by 0 bases, the J end by 5 bases, with 12 bases between. The germline V gene encodes CDR1 SGDLS and CDR2 YYNGEE. The CDR3 contains 14 residues. CDR3 DNA, as far as it was read: TGTGCCAGCAGCGTAGAGGATCAGGGCGACGAG. As protein: CASSVEDQGDE. The entire CDR3 protein is CASSVEDQGDEQYF.

Partial CDR3 DNA: TGTGCCAGCAGTTTTCGTGGACAGAAAAAAAGGGGGAATCAGCCC. This translates into CASSFRGQKKRGNQP. The whole CDR3 region reads CASSFRGQKKRGNQPQHF. The chain carries TRBV12-3 or TRBV12-4 and TRBJ1-5; D might be TRBD1 (6 bases). The CDR3 goes on 3 residues after the read ends, and that part is filled in from the germline J gene. The CDR3 is 18 amino acids. The V end was cut by 3 bases, the J end by 4 bases, with 22 bases between.

For this clone: The read comes to an end 3 residues before the CDR3 does, leaving the germline J gene to fill in the end. The chain recombines TRBV19 with TRBJ1-4; D is possibly TRBD1 (5 bases). V was clipped by 5 bases and J by 0 bases, with 7 bases between them. CDR3 size: 14 residues. Per the germline V gene, CDR1 is LNHDA and CDR2 is SQIVND (reference sequence). CDR3: CASSPTATNEKLFF. The covered CDR3 bases are TGTGCCAGTAGTCCGACAGCAACTAATGAAAAA. The full variable domain, with the rest looked up from reference TRBV19 and TRBJ1-4, is DGGITQSPKYLFRKEGQNVTLSCEQNLNHDAMYWYRQDPGQGLRLIYYSQIVNDFQKGDIAEGYSVSREKKESFPLTVTSAQKNPTAFYLCASSPTATNEKLFFGSGTQLSVL.

Regarding this clone: The CDR3 end falls 3 residues outside the read, so it is completed with the germline J gene. The chain joins TRBV11-2 to TRBJ2-7; D is unclear. V shed 3 bases and J shed 3 bases, with 9 bases lying between them. The germline gives CDR1 SGHAT, CDR2 FQNNGV. This CDR3 comprises 13 residues. The chain's CDR3 is CASSFTQVYEQYF. The covered CDR3 bases are TGTGCCAGCAGCTTCACGCAGGTCTACGAG. The full variable domain, rest sourced from reference TRBV11-2 and TRBJ2-7, is EAGVAQSPRYKIIEKRQSVAFWCNPISGHATLYWYQQILGQGPKLLIQFQNNGVVDDSQLPKDRFSAERLKGVDSTLKIQPAKLEDSAVYLCASSFTQVYEQYFGPGTRLTVT.

Worth noting for this clone: The read comes to an end 3 residues before the CDR3 does, leaving the germline J gene to fill in the end. The chain uses TRBV10-3 and TRBJ1-1; possibly TRBD1 for D (6 bases). This CDR3 comprises 15 residues. Germline CDR1 ENHRY, CDR2 SYGVKD. V shed 7 bases and J shed 5 bases, with 20 bases lying between them. The CDR3 reads CAITAGSGTNTEAFF. CDR3 DNA, as far as it was read: TGTGCCATCACAGCGGGGTCCGGGACAAATACTGAA.

As for this clone: The read terminates 3 residues ahead of where the CDR3 ends, so the germline J gene completes it. The chain has TRBV5-1 and TRBJ2-1, with 7 bases lining up with TRBD2. V lost 9 bases to trimming and J lost 7 bases; unmatched junction nucleotides: 19. The CDR3 sequence is 16 residues long. Germline lookup yields CDR1 SGHRS and CDR2 YFSETQ. The DNA read from the CDR3 is TGCGCCACCGGACCGCGGGGGAGCGTCGTTGGAAATGAG. It is translated as CATGPRGSVVGNE. The CDR3 in its entirety is CATGPRGSVVGNEQFF. The variable domain in full, with the rest retrieved from reference TRBV5-1 and TRBJ2-1, is KAGVTQTPRYLIKTRGQQVTLSCSPISGHRSVSWYQQTPGQGLQFLFEYFSETQRNKGNFPGRFSGRQFSNSRSEMNVSTLELGDSALYLCATGPRGSVVGNEQFFGPGTRLTVL.

Worth noting for this clone: The CDR3 end is not reached by the read, which stops 3 residues before it; the germline J gene fills it in. The V gene is TRBV12-5, the J gene TRBJ2-1, with 9 bases that match TRBD2. The CDR3 has 15 amino acids. V lost 2 bases to trimming and J lost 6 bases; unmatched junction nucleotides: 5. Germline V CDR1 and CDR2: LGHNT, FRNRAP. The CDR3 bases that were read are TGTGCTAGTGGTTTGTCAGCGGGGGGAGTCAATGAG. This sequence encodes CASGLSAGGVNE. From start to end, the CDR3 is CASGLSAGGVNEQFF.

Notes on this clone: The CDR3 end is not reached by the read, which stops 3 residues before it; the germline J gene fills it in. The chain has TRBV19 and TRBJ2-3; 9 bases match TRBD2. The CDR3 is made up of 16 amino acids. Germline values: CDR1 LNHDA, CDR2 SQIVND (reference sequence). Losses at the gene ends were 1 base for V and 1 base for J; bases not matched to a gene: 3. Partial CDR3 DNA: TGTGCCAGTAGTATAGGAAGCGGGGGGCGCACAGATACG. Translating it yields CASSIGSGGRTDT. The whole CDR3 region reads CASSIGSGGRTDTQYF.

Points on this clone: The CDR3 extends 3 residues past the end of the read, so its final part is completed from the germline J gene. The chain recombines TRBV5-5 with TRBJ1-5; TRBD1 aligns across 9 bases. This CDR3 region has 15 residues. Germline V gene sequence: CDR1 SGHKS, CDR2 YYEKEE (reference sequence). The trim removed 2 bases at V and 6 bases at J, leaving 6 bases unmatched. CDR3 DNA, as far as it was read: TGTGCCAGCAGCTTAACAGGGGGCGCCGGTCAGCCC. This translates into CASSLTGGAGQP. The whole CDR3 protein reads CASSLTGGAGQPQHF.

Regarding this clone: The read finishes 3 residues shy of the CDR3 end, and the germline J gene is used to complete it. The chain uses TRBV11-2 and TRBJ2-3; TRBD2 aligns across 7 bases. Germline values: CDR1 SGHAT, CDR2 FQNNGV. This CDR3 has 13 amino acids. Incomplete CDR3 DNA: TGTGCCAGCAGCTTTGGACTAGTGGAGACG. It specifies CASSFGLVET. The entire CDR3 protein is CASSFGLVETQYF. Supplemented by reference TRBV11-2 and TRBJ2-3, the full variable domain reads EAGVAQSPRYKIIEKRQSVAFWCNPISGHATLYWYQQILGQGPKLLIQFQNNGVVDDSQLPKDRFSAERLKGVDSTLKIQPAKLEDSAVYLCASSFGLVETQYFGPGTRLTVL.

In regard to this clone: With the read ending 3 residues before the CDR3 end, the germline J gene is used to fill in that end. V is TRBV5-5 and J is TRBJ1-1; weak D call: TRBD1 (6 bases). The CDR3 sequence is 14 residues long. With 1 base removed from V and 2 bases from J, the gap between germline ends came to 9 bases. Germline values: CDR1 SGHKS, CDR2 YYEKEE (reference sequence). The part of the CDR3 DNA that was read is TGTGCCAGCAGCTTGCCAGGGGCAAACACTGAA. It codes for CASSLPGANTE. In full, the CDR3 reads CASSLPGANTEAFF. Based on the CDR3 plus reference TRBV5-5 and TRBJ1-1, the full variable domain is DAGVTQSPTHLIKTRGQQVTLRCSPISGHKSVSWYQQVLGQGPQFIFQYYEKEERGRGNFPDRFSARQFPNYSSELNVNALLLGDSALYLCASSLPGANTEAFFGQGTRLTVV.